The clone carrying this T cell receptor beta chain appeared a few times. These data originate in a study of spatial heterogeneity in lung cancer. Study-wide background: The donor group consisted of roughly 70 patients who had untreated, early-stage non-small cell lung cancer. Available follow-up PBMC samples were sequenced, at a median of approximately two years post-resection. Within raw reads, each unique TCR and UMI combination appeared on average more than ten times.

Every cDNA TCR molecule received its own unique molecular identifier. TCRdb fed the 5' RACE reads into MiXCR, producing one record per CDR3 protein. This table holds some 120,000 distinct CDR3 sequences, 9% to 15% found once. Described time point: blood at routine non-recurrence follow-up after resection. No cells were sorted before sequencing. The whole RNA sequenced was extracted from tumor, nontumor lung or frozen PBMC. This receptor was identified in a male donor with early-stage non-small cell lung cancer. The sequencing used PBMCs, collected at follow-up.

The DNA of the CDR3 is TGTGCCAGCAGTCTCAGGGGAAACTATGGCTACACCTTC. Encoded protein: CASSLRGNYGYTF. The genes are TRBV6-5 and TRBJ1-2; D might be TRBD1 (6 bases). In germline, CDR1 is MNHEY, CDR2 SVGAGI. Trimming shortened V by 5 bases and J by 2 bases, and 9 bases separated the two germline ends. The CDR3 sequence is 13 residues long.